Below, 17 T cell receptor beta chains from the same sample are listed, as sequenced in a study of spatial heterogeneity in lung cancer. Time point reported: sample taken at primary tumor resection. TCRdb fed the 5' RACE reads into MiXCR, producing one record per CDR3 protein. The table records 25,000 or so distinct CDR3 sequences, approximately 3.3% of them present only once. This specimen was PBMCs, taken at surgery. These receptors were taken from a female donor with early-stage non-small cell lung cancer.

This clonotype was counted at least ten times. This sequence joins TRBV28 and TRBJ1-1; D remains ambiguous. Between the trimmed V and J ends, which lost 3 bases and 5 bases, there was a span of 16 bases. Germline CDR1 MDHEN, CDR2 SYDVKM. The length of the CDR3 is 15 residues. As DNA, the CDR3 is TGTGCCAGCAGTTTTCGACGGAGCGGCGGGACTGAAGCTTTCTTT. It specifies CASSFRRSGGTEAFF.

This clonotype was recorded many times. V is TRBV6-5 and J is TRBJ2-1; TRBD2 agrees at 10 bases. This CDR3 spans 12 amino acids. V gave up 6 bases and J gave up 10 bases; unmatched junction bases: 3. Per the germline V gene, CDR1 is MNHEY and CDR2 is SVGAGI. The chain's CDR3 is CASRQLAGEQFF. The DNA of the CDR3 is TGTGCCAGCAGGCAACTAGCGGGGGAGCAGTTCTTC.

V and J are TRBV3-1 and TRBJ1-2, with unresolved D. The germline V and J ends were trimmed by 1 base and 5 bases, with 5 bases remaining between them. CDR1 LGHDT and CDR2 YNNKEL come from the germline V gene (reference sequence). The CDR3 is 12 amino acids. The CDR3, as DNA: TGTGCCAGCAGCCAAGCCCCTTATGGCTACACCTTC. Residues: CASSQAPYGYTF.

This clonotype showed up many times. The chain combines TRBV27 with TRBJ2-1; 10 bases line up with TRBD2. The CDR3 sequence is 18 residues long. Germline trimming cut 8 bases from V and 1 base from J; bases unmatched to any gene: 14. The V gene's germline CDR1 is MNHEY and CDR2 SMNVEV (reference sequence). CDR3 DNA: TGTGCCAGCCAAACCCTAGGAGGTAGCGGGAGGTCCTACAATGAGCAGTTCTTC. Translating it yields CASQTLGGSGRSYNEQFF.

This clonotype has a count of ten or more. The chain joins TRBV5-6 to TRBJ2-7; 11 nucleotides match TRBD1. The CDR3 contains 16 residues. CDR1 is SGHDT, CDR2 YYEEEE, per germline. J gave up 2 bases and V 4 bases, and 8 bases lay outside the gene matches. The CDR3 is CASSRTGGSSPYEQYF. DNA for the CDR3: TGTGCCAGCAGCCGGACAGGGGGCTCGTCCCCCTACGAGCAGTACTTC.

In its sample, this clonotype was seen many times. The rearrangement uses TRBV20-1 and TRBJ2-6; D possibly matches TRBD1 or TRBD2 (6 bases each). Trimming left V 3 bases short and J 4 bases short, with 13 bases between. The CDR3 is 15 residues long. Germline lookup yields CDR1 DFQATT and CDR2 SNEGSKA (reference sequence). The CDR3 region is CSASPGALGANVLTF. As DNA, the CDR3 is TGCAGTGCTAGCCCGGGGGCGTTGGGGGCCAACGTCCTGACTTTC.

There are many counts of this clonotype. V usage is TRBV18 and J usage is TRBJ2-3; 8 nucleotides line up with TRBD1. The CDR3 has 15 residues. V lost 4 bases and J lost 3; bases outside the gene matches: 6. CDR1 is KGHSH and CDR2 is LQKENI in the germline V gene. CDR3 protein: CASSQQGVWTDTQYF. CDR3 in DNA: TGTGCCAGCTCACAACAGGGGGTATGGACAGATACGCAGTATTTT.

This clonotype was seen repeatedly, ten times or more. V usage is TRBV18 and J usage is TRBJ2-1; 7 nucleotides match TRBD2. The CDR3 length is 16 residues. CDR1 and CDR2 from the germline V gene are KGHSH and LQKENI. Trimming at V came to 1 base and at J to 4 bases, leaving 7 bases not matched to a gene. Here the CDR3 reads CASSPRKAGMYNEQFF. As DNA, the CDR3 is TGTGCCAGCTCACCACGAAAAGCGGGAATGTACAATGAGCAGTTCTTC.

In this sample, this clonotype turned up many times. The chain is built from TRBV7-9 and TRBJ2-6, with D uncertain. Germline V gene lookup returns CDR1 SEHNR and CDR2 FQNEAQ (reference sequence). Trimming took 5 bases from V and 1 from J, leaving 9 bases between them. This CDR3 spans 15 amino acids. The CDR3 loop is CASSLQSSGANVLTF. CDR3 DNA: TGTGCCAGCAGCCTACAATCTTCTGGGGCCAACGTCCTGACTTTC.

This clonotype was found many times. CDR3 amino acids: CASSDGGLAPYEQYF. The CDR3 nucleotides read TGCGCCAGCAGCGACGGGGGACTAGCGCCCTACGAGCAGTACTTC. The chain uses TRBV5-1 and TRBJ2-7; TRBD2 aligns across 10 bases. Looked up from germline, CDR1 is SGHRS and CDR2 is YFSETQ. This CDR3 comprises 15 residues. V shed 4 bases, J shed 2 bases, and the junction held 6 bases outside the gene matches.

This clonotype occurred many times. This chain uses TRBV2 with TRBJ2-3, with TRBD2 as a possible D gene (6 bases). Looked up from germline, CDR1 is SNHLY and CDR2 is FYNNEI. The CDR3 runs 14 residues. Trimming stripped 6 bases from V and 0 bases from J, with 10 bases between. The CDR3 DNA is TGTGCCAGCAGCTTAGCGGCAAGCACAGATACGCAGTATTTT. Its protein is CASSLAASTDTQYF.

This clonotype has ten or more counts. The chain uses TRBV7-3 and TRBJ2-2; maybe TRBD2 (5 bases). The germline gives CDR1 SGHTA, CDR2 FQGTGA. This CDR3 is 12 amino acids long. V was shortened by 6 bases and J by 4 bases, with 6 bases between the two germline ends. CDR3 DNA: TGTGCCAGCAGTGCGGGCACCGGGGAGCTGTTTTTT. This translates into CASSAGTGELFF.

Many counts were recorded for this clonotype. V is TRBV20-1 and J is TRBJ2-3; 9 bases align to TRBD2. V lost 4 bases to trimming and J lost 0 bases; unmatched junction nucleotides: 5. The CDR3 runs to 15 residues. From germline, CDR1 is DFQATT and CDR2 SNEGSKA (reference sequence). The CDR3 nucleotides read TGCAGTGCTACCCGGACTAGCGCGAGCACAGATACGCAGTATTTT. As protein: CSATRTSASTDTQYF.

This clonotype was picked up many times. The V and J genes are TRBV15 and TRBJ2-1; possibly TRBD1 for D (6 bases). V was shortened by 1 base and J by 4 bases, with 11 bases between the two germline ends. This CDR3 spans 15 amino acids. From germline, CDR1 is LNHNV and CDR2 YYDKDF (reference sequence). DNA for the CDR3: TGTGCCACCAGCAGAGCTGGGGGCGAGTACAATGAGCAGTTCTTC. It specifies CATSRAGGEYNEQFF.

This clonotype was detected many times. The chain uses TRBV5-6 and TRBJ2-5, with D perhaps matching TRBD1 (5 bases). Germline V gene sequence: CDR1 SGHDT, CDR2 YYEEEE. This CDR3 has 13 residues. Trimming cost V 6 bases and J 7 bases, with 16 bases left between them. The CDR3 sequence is CASTSGAGPTQYF. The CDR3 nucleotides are TGTGCCAGCACGTCTGGGGCAGGTCCGACCCAGTACTTC.

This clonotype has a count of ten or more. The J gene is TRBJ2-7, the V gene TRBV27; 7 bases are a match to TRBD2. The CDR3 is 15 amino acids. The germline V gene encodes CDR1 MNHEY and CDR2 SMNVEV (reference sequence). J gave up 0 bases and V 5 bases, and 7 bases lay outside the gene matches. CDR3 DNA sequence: TGTGCCAGCAGTGGATTTGGCGGGAGCTCCTACGAGCAGTACTTC. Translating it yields CASSGFGGSSYEQYF.

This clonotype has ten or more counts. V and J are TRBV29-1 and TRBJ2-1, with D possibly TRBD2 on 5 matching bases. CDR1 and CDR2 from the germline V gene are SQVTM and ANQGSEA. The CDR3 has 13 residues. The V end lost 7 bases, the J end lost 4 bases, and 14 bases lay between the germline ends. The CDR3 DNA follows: TGCAGCGACCGACACGGGGAGTACAATGAGCAGTTCTTC. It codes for CSDRHGEYNEQFF.